Detailed here is one TCR beta chain. The antigen is not known. A much larger clonotype is one base distant, so this may be a read error. The data were taken from a study of breast tumors, draining lymph nodes, adjacent tissues. In TCRdb, the multiplex PCR reads were re-called with MiXCR into one record per CDR3 protein. The sample holds approximately 170,000 distinct CDR3 sequences; roughly a third are singletons and the top ten take approximately 4.3%. Samples came from axillary lymph nodes draining the breast cancer. Study-level results: Compared with lymph nodes, tumors were less diverse; compared with nontumor tissue, more. That most tumor T cells come from lymph nodes remained unproven.

V was pared by 6 bases and J by 5 bases, with 10 bases of the junction left unmatched. The CDR3 has 15 amino acids. Germline CDR1 reads MNHEY; CDR2 reads SVGAGI. The clonotype was recovered from a female donor with breast cancer. Some clones in this sample may be carry-over from other donors' samples. This sequence joins TRBV6-5 and TRBJ2-5; 9 bases align to TRBD1. Sample: axillary lymph node tissue. The CDR3 bases are TGTGCCAGCAGAGCCGGGACAGGGTTGCGGGAGACCCAGTACTTC. Its protein product is CASRAGTGLRETQYF.